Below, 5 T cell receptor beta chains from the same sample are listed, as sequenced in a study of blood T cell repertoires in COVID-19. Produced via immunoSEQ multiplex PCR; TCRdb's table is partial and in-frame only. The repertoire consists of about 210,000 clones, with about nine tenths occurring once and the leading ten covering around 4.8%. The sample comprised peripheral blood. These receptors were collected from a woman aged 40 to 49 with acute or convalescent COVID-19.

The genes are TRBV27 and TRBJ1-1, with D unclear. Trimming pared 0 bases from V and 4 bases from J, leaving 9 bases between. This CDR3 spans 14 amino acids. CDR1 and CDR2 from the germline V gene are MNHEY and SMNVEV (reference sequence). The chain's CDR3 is CASSLSNTGTEAFF. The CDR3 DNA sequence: TGTGCCAGCAGTTTATCGAACACGGGCACTGAAGCTTTCTTT.

The CDR3 here is CASSVGVYQETQYF. DNA for the CDR3: TGTGCCAGCAGCGTTGGAGTGTACCAAGAGACCCAGTACTTC. This chain joins TRBV9 and TRBJ2-5; D is uncertain. CDR1 SGDLS and CDR2 YYNGEE come from the germline V gene. Trimming took off 2 bases at V and 0 bases at J, with 8 bases between the two ends. The CDR3 has 14 residues. The full variable domain, its missing parts supplied by reference TRBV9 and TRBJ2-5, is DSGVTQTPKHLITATGQRVTLRCSPRSGDLSVYWYQQSLDQGLQFLIQYYNGEERAKGNILERFSAQQFPDLHSELNLSSLELGDSALYFCASSVGVYQETQYFGPGTRLLVL.

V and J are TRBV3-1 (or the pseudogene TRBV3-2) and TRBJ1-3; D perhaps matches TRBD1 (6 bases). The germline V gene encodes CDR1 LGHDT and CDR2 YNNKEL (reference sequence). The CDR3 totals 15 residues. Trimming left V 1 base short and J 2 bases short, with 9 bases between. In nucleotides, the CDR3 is TGTGCCAGCAGCCAAGGTACAGGGACTGGAAACACCATATATTTT. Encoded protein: CASSQGTGTGNTIYF.

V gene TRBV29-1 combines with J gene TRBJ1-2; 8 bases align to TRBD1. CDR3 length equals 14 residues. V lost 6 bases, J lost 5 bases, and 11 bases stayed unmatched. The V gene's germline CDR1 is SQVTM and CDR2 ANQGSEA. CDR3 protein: CSVFGQGAGYGYTF. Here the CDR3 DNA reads TGCAGCGTGTTTGGACAGGGAGCGGGGTATGGCTACACCTTC.

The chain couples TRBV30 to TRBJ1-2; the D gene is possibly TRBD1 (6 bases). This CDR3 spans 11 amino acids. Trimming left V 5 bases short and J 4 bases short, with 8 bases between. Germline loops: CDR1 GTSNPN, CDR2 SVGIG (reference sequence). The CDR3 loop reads CAWGQSYGYTF. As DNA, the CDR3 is TGTGCCTGGGGACAGTCCTATGGCTACACCTTC.